These T cell receptor beta chains were read from a single sample in a study of control samples from healthy donors and cancer patients. The assay was immunoSEQ multiplex PCR, and TCRdb's table has in-frame clones only and misses some. The sample lists around 130,000 clones; approximately 92% were seen once. The material sequenced was blood. The receptors originated from a man between 18 and 35 years old in good health. Each CDR3 is given with its conserved first and last residue. The D gene is left open where the match is weak. The size field is filled for only some rows; it gives once, few, many or a size class.

V gene: TRBV11-2; clone size: -; D gene: -; J gene: TRBJ1-2; CDR3 DNA: TGTGCCAGCAGCTTAGGGGGCAGGGTTTCTGGCACCTTC; CDR3 protein: CASSLGGRVSGTF
V gene: TRBV19; clone size: -; D gene: -; J gene: TRBJ2-7; CDR3 DNA: TGTGCCAGTAGTGCCAATCACTACGAGCAGTACTTC; CDR3 protein: CASSANHYEQYF
V gene: TRBV6-2/TRBV6-3; clone size: -; D gene: -; J gene: TRBJ2-5; CDR3 DNA: TGTGCCAGCAGTTACCAAGAGACCCAGTACTTC; CDR3 protein: CASSYQETQYF
V gene: TRBV19; clone size: -; D gene: -; J gene: TRBJ2-2; CDR3 DNA: TGTGCCAGTAGTATGTTCACTCAGAACACCGGGGAGCTGTTTTTT; CDR3 protein: CASSMFTQNTGELFF
V gene: TRBV5-5; clone size: -; D gene: -; J gene: TRBJ2-5; CDR3 DNA: TGTGCCAGCAGCTTGGACCCGGGGCCCGAGACCCAGTACTTC; CDR3 protein: CASSLDPGPETQYF
V gene: TRBV7-9; clone size: -; D gene: -; J gene: TRBJ1-4; CDR3 DNA: TGTGCCAGCAGCTTAGCTCGACCAGACCCGGGGAATGAAAAACTGTTTTTT; CDR3 protein: CASSLARPDPGNEKLFF
V gene: TRBV5-1; clone size: -; D gene: -; J gene: TRBJ2-1; CDR3 DNA: TGCGCCAGCAGCTTGGGTCAGCCAGGAAGGAATGAGCAGTTCTTC; CDR3 protein: CASSLGQPGRNEQFF
V gene: TRBV11-2; clone size: -; D gene: TRBD2; J gene: TRBJ2-3; CDR3 DNA: TGTGCCAGCAGCCCTACCCTAGCGGGAGACGGTTTCGATACGCAGTATTTT; CDR3 protein: CASSPTLAGDGFDTQYF
V gene: TRBV7-9; clone size: -; D gene: -; J gene: TRBJ2-2; CDR3 DNA: TGTGCCAGCAGTGCGGCAGGGCGGCTAACGGGGGAGCTGTTTTTT; CDR3 protein: CASSAAGRLTGELFF
V gene: TRBV7-9; clone size: -; D gene: -; J gene: TRBJ1-1; CDR3 DNA: TGTGCCAGCAGCGAACAGGGAAACATGAACACTGAAGCTTTCTTT; CDR3 protein: CASSEQGNMNTEAFF
V gene: TRBV7-8; clone size: once; D gene: -; J gene: TRBJ2-7; CDR3 DNA: TGTGCCAGCAGCTTAGAGACTTTGGGGCCAGGGTTCTACGAGCAGTACTTC; CDR3 protein: CASSLETLGPGFYEQYF
V gene: TRBV6-1; clone size: -; D gene: TRBD2; J gene: TRBJ2-1; CDR3 DNA: TGTGCCAGCAGTGGTCTGGGACTAGCGGGGGTTTGGGCCAATGAGCAGTTCTTC; CDR3 protein: CASSGLGLAGVWANEQFF
V gene: TRBV9; clone size: -; D gene: -; J gene: TRBJ1-3; CDR3 DNA: TGTGCCAGCAGCGCGGCTGGGGTACCTGGAAACACCATATATTTT; CDR3 protein: CASSAAGVPGNTIYF
V gene: TRBV7-8; clone size: -; D gene: -; J gene: TRBJ1-1; CDR3 DNA: TGTGCCAGCAGCCCACAACAGGGAGGGAAGACTGAAGCTTTCTTT; CDR3 protein: CASSPQQGGKTEAFF